Detailed here is one T cell receptor (beta chain). Its target is unknown. The data were taken from a study of T cell responses to AZD1222 COVID-19 vaccine. Study findings and constraints: Mostly white British, mostly female donors; authors suggested clonal diversity may be underestimated. After two AZD1222 doses, spike-specific TCR breadth and depth rose versus day 0. No repertoire was sampled before or during the peak T cell response, only after it. Along spike, vaccine-associated CD4 TCRs were found throughout, with dominance at 160-218 and 743-854.

CDR1 and CDR2 (germline): LNHNV, YYDKDF (reference sequence). This CDR3 has 16 amino acids. With 0 bases removed from V and 4 bases from J, the gap between germline ends came to 12 bases. TCRdb's table, derived via immunoSEQ multiplex PCR, lists solely in-frame clones and lacks some. Among more than 140,000 clones, 70% to 90% were seen once, and the ten largest hold around 3.4%. The TCR comes from an adult in good health. This specimen was peripheral blood, taken on day 0 of MenACWY control vaccination. This rearrangement joins TRBV15 to TRBJ1-4; D ambiguous. The CDR3: CATSRDALVGNEKLFF. CDR3 DNA: TGTGCCACCAGCAGAGACGCTCTCGTTGGTAATGAAAAACTGTTTTTT.